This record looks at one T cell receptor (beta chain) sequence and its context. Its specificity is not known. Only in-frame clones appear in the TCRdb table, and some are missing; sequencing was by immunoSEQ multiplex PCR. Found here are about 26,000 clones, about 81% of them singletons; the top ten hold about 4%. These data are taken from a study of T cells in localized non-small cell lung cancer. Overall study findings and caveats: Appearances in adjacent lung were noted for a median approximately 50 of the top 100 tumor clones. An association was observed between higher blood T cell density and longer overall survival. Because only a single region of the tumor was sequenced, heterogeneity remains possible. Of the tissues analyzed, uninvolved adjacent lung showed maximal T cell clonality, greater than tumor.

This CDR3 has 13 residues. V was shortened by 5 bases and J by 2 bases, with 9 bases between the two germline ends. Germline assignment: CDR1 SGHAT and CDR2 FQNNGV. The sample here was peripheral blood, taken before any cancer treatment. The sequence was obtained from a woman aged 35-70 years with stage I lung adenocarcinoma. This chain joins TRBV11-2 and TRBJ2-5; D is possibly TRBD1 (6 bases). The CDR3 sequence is CASSRDRQETQYF. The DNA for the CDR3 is TGTGCCAGCAGCCGAGACAGGCAAGAGACCCAGTACTTC.